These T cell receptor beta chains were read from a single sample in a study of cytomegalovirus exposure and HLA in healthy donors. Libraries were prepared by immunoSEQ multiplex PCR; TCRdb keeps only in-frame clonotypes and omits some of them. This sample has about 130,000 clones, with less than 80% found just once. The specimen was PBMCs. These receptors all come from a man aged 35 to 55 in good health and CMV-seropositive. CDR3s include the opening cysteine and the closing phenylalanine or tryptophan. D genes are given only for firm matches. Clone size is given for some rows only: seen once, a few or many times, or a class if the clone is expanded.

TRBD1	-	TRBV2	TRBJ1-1	TGTGCCAGCATTCAAACCGCGACAGGGGCAGGTGAAGCTTTCTTT	CASIQTATGAGEAFF
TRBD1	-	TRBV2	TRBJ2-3	TGTGCCAGCAGGGGACAGGGGTCTCCTCTCACAGATACGCAGTATTTT	CASRGQGSPLTDTQYF
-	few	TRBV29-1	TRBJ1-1	TGCAGCGTTGGACATCGTGAAGCTTTCTTT	CSVGHREAFF
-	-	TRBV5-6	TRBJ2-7	TGTGCCAGCAGCCCGGGGGGGCGGACAGGGGCCGAGCAGTACTTC	CASSPGGRTGAEQYF
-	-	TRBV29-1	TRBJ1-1	TGCAGCGTTGCCGACAGCCACACTGAAGCTTTCTTT	CSVADSHTEAFF
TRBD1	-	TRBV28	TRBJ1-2	TGTGCCAGCAGTCAAACAGGGGGCTATGGCTACACCTTC	CASSQTGGYGYTF
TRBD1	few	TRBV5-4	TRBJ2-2	TGTGCCAGCAGCTTCCCTACCGCCGGGACAGGGGGCACCGGGGAGCTGTTTTTT	CASSFPTAGTGGTGELFF
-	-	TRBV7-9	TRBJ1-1	TGTGCCAGCAGCCGAAACAACCCGACAGATGAAGCTTTCTTT	CASSRNNPTDEAFF
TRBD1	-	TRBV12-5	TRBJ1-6	TGTGCTAGTGGTGGGACAGCTGCCCTCCACTTT	CASGGTAALHF
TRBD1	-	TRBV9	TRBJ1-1	TGTGCCAGCAGCGTAGTTCAGGGGGCGACTGAAGCTTTCTTT	CASSVVQGATEAFF
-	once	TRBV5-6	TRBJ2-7	TGTGCCAGCAGCTTTTCAGGTGGCCACGAGCAGTACTTC	CASSFSGGHEQYF
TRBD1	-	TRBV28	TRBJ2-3	TGTGCCAGCAGTCCCACGGGGCAGGGGGCAGTAGATACGCAGTATTTT	CASSPTGQGAVDTQYF
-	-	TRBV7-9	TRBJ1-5	TGTGCCAGCAGCCCAAGGGAGTCGGATCAGCCCCAGCATTTT	CASSPRESDQPQHF
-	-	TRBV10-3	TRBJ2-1	TGTGCCATCGAGAAGAGGGCTTCTTCGCAAGAATATTGGGGTCCCGACTACAATGAGCAGTTCTTC	CAIEKRASSQEYWGPDYNEQFF
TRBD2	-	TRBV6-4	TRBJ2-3	TGTGCCAGCAGTGACCTAGCGGGGGGTACCACAGATACGCAGTATTTT	CASSDLAGGTTDTQYF
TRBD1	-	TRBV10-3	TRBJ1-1	TGTGCCATCAGTGGCCCCGCAGGGGGCACTGAAGCTTTCTTT	CAISGPAGGTEAFF
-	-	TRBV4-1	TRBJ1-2	TGCGCCAGCAGCCAACAGGGGATTTTTGGCTACACCTTC	CASSQQGIFGYTF
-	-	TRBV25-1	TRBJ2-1	TGTGCCAGCAGTGGAATAAGGGGGGGGGCCTACAATGAGCAGTTCTTC	CASSGIRGGAYNEQFF
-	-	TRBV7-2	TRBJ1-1	TGTGCCAGCAGCTTAGCGTTAGGGGCGAACACTGAAGCTTTCTTT	CASSLALGANTEAFF
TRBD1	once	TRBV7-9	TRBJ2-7	TGTGCCAGCAGCTCCCCGACAGGGAAATCCTACGAGCAGTACTTC	CASSSPTGKSYEQYF
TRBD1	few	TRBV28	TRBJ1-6	TGTGCCAGCAGTTTATACAGGGGCAAAGTGAATTCACCCCTCCACTTT	CASSLYRGKVNSPLHF
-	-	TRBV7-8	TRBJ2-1	TGTGCCAGCAGCCCCCCCGGAGGTGGTGAGCAGTTCTTC	CASSPPGGGEQFF
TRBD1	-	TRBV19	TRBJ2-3	TGTGCCAGTAGAAAAAGGGACAGGAAAGATACGCAGTATTTT	CASRKRDRKDTQYF
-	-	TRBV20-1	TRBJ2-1	TGCAGTGCTGAGGGAGGTGAGCAGTTCTTC	CSAEGGEQFF
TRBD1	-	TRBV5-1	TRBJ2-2	TGCGCCAGCAGCGCACGGACAGGGAAGTACACCGGGGAGCTGTTTTTT	CASSARTGKYTGELFF
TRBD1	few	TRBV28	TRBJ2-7	TGTGCCAGCAGTTATGTTCCGCAGGGGGCCTACGAGCAGTACTTC	CASSYVPQGAYEQYF
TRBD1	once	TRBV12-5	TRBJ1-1	TGTGCTAGTGGTTTAGGGACAGGGGTGCCTGGGGGCACTGAAGCTTTCTTT	CASGLGTGVPGGTEAFF
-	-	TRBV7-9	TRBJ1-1	TGTGCCAGCAGCTTAGGTCCGGGGAACACTGAAGCTTTCTTT	CASSLGPGNTEAFF
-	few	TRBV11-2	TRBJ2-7	TGTGCCAGCAGCTCGCTGACTCTTAGCTCCTACGAGCAGTACTTC	CASSSLTLSSYEQYF
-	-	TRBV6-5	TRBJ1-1	TGTGCCAGCAGTTACTCGTTTATGAACACTGAAGCTTTCTTT	CASSYSFMNTEAFF
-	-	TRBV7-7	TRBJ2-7	TGTGCTAGCAGCTTAGAGAGAGGGCCGCTTTACGAGCAGTACTTC	CASSLERGPLYEQYF
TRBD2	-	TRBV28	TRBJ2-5	TGTGCCAGCAGCTCACTTCTAGCGGGAGGGCCCCGTTTTACAGAGACCCAGTACTTC	CASSSLLAGGPRFTETQYF
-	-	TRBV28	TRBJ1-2	TGTGCCAGCACTCAGAGGTTATGGTATGGCTACACCTTC	CASTQRLWYGYTF
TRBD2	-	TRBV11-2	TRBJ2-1	TGTGCCAGCAGCTTATTAATAGCGGGGAGCAATGAGCAGTTCTTC	CASSLLIAGSNEQFF
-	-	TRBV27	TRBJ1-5	TGTGCCAGCAGTTTAACGGGGTTCAATCAGCCCCAGCATTTT	CASSLTGFNQPQHF
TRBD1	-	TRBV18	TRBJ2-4	TGTGCCAGCTCACCACCGAGGGGGCCTGACGAAAACATTCAGTACTTC	CASSPPRGPDENIQYF
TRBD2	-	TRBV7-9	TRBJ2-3	TGTGCCAGCAGTCGACTAGCGACAGATACGCAGTATTTT	CASSRLATDTQYF
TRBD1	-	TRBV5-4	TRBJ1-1	TGTGCCAGCAGCCCGGGACAGGGGGCGAGGACTGAAGCTTTCTTT	CASSPGQGARTEAFF
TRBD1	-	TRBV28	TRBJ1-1	TGTGCCATAGTGACGGGACAGGGGTTGAACACTGAAGCTTTCTTT	CAIVTGQGLNTEAFF
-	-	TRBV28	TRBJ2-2	TGTGCCAGCAGTTTAGGGCAGGGGATAGTAACCGGGGAGCTGTTTTTT	CASSLGQGIVTGELFF
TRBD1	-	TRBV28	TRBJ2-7	TGTGCCAGCAGACTAGGACAGGTGTCGTACGAGCAGTACTTC	CASRLGQVSYEQYF
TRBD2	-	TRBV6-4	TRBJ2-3	TGTGCCAGCAGCTTTAGCGGGGGCCTCACAGATACGCAGTATTTT	CASSFSGGLTDTQYF
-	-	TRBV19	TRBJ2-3	TGTGCCAGTAGTATGTCAGGCGTTGATACGCAGTATTTT	CASSMSGVDTQYF
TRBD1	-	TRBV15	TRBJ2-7	TGTGCCACCAGCAGAGAATTATCCCCGGTACCGGGACAGGGGGCCGACGAGCAGTACTTC	CATSRELSPVPGQGADEQYF
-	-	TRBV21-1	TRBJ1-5	TGTGCCAGCAGCAAAAGGAAGGAGGAGACTAGCAATCAGCCCCAGCATTTT	CASSKRKEETSNQPQHF
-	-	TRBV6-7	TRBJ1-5	TGTGCCAGCAGTTACGTATCCGGGTTAAGCAATCAGCCCCAGCATTTT	CASSYVSGLSNQPQHF
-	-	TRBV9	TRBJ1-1	TGTGCCAGCAGTGGGCAGGCCAGGAACACTGAAGCTTTCTTT	CASSGQARNTEAFF
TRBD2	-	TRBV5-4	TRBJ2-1	TGTGCCAGCAGCCGAGGACTAGCGGGGGGGGCGGAAAATGAGCAGTTCTTC	CASSRGLAGGAENEQFF